This T cell receptor beta chain is from a study of blood T cells in healthy people across ages. Total RNA was isolated from each sample in quantities of at least 5.5 micrograms. Concerning this clonotype itself: The antigen is not known.

V was clipped by 6 bases and J by 3 bases, with 13 bases between them. The V gene's germline CDR1 is MNHNS and CDR2 SASEGT. The CDR3 extends over 14 amino acids. For the second PCR, which ran for roughly 6 to 12 cycles, a sample-barcoded 5' primer and a J-beta primer mix were used. The template-switch adaptor, which had 12 random nucleotides, put a tag on each cDNA molecule. TCRdb re-derived calls from the 5' RACE reads in MiXCR, one entry per CDR3 protein. This table holds about 640,000 distinct CDR3 sequences, about 43% found once. Regarding the study as a whole: Diversity estimates drawn from one million T cells were deemed underestimates.

The chain has TRBV6-1 and TRBJ2-3; either TRBD1 or TRBD2 may fit D (6 bases each). Sequenced material: blood. The origin of this receptor is an older man in good health. CDR3 nucleotides: TGTGCCAGCAGAACAGTAGGGGGGACAGATACGCAGTATTTT. Amino acid sequence: CASRTVGGTDTQYF.